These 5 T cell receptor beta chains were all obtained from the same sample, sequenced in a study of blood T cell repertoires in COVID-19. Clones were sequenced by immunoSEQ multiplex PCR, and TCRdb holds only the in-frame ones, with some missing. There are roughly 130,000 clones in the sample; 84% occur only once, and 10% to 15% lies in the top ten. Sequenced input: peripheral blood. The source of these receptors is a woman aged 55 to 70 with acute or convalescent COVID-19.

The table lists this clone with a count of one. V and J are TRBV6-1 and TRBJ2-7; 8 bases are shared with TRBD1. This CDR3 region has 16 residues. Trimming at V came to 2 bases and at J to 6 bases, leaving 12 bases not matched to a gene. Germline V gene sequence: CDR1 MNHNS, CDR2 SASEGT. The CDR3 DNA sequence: TGTGCCAGCAGTGAAATGGCCAGGGGGCCCTTACGCGAGCAGTACTTC. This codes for CASSEMARGPLREQYF.

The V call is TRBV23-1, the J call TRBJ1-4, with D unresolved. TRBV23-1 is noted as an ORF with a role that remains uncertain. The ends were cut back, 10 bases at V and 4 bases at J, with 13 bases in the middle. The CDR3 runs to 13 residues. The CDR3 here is CATRPGVNEKLFF. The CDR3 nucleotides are TGCGCCACCCGCCCAGGTGTTAATGAAAAACTGTTTTTT.

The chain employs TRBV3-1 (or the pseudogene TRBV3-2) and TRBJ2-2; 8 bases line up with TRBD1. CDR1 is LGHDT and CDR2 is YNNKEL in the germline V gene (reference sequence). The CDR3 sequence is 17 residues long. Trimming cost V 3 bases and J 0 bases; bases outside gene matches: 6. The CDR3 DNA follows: TGTGCCAGCAGCCATTCTCCAGGGGGCCCGAACACCGGGGAGCTGTTTTTT. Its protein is CASSHSPGGPNTGELFF.

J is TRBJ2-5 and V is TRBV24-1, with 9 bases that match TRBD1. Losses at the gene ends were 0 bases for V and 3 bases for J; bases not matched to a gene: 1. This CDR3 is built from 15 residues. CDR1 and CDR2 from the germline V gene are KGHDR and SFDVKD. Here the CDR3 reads CATSDLTGGKETQYF. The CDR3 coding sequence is TGTGCCACCAGTGATTTGACAGGGGGCAAAGAGACCCAGTACTTC.

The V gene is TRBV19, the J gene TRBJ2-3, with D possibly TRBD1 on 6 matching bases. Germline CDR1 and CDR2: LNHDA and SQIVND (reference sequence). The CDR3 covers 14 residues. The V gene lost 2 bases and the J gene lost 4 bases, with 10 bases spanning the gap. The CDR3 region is CASSIPGAADTQYF. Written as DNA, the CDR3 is TGTGCCAGTAGTATACCAGGGGCCGCAGATACGCAGTATTTT.